This T cell receptor (beta chain) was obtained from a study of response to subunit inactivated influenza vaccine (dated by TCRdb to 2016 to 2019). Notes on the research overall: To follow how T cells responded to a trivalent subunit inactivated influenza vaccine, the researchers relied on deep quantitative profiling of the T cell receptor repertoire.

Findings and caveats that apply to the study as a whole: The authors proposed that each seasonal influenza vaccination may bring in only a limited number of new T cells.

Concerning this clonotype: The target of this receptor is not known. Qualities for individual bases were not recorded, and no much larger clone is one base off.

The CDR3 numbers 16 residues from cysteine through phenylalanine. The entry retains the CDR3 DNA only, 48 bases that are in frame from base 1. As encoded in the germline V gene, CDR1 is SNHLY while CDR2 is FYNNEI. Trimmed from V: 7 bases; trimmed from J: 2 bases; junction bases lacking a gene match: 9. The library was prepared using RT-PCR. This sample was sequenced with an Illumina HiSeq 2500. The public reads were quality trimmed at Q25 with fastp and then assembled into clones with MiXCR by TCRdb, keeping productive beta chains. Identical CDR3 protein sequences are pooled into one entry, listed with their most common genes and DNA. This sample has a few hundred thousand distinct CDR3 sequences in its table, and about 10% of those were observed once. The ten largest account for 11% of the sample. These data were also filed under a second study, of T cells expressing NK-cell markers. Drawing on the second study: 5'RACE template switching, by which a universal primer site and unique molecular identifiers were added, was used to make TCR beta cDNA libraries. Three sorted T-cell subsets (CD3+CD56+NKG2C+, CD3+CD56+NKG2C- and CD3+CD56-NKG2C+) from several donors had their TCR beta-chain repertoires profiled. Of the eight sequenced donors, seven were found to be HCMV-seropositive and one was found to be HCMV-seronegative. To restrict sorting to alphabetaTCR-expressing T cells, an anti-gammadeltaTCR antibody was added in several experiments. In six donors, the dominant CD3+CD56+NKG2C+ clonotypes ranked among the top 10 CD8+ clonotypes, making up about 1.0-8% of CD8+ T cells. Those dominant clonotypes were again the most abundant among CD3+CD56-NKG2C+ cells in several donors, at about 28.3-65%. It remained unclear whether the expanded NKG2C-expressing T cell clones were specific for HCMV antigens. The eight sequenced donors were randomly selected healthy volunteers, three men and five women. To determine HCMV serostatus, a commercial ELISA kit was used to detect HCMV-specific IgG in serum. Ficoll density gradient centrifugation was used to isolate peripheral blood mononuclear cells from blood. Bulk peripheral blood T-cell repertoires were additionally sequenced from unsorted PBMC for about 6 donors. Synthesis of cDNA was primed from the TCR beta constant segment and was followed by two consecutive PCR amplification steps. Sequencing of the libraries produced 2 x 150 bp reads on Illumina HiSeq 2000/2500, MiSeq or NextSeq. MIGEC was used to demultiplex reads and group the reads by UMI, and MiTCR was used to assemble and quantify clonotypes. To exclude erroneous sequences, only TCR cDNA sequences supported by at least two reads were retained. Downstream repertoire analysis used the tcR package, and clonotypes were matched across fractions by CDR3 nucleotide sequence plus V segment. VDJmatch was used to annotate antigen specificity against VDJdb, with one amino acid substitution allowed in CDR3.

Recombination joined TRBV2 with TRBJ2-2; 8 nucleotides in the junction match TRBD2. This clonotype was sampled from a man in his forties or fifties who received an inactivated influenza vaccine. Donor details come from another sample of the same person, matched by shared clones. The sample in question was PBMCs from blood, obtained on the day of vaccination. This receptor carries the CDR3 CASIFRLARNTGELFF. The nucleotide sequence reads TGTGCCAGCATTTTCAGACTAGCGCGAAACACCGGGGAGCTGTTTTTT.